Listed here are 6 T cell receptor beta chains from one sample, sequenced in a study of shared clonotypes between healthy human individuals. Data came from immunoSEQ multiplex PCR; TCRdb stores just in-frame clones and leaves some out. The sample holds approximately 2,000,000 clones, roughly 93% seen once. Terminally differentiated effector memory CD45RA+ cells were left out of the naive CD8 fraction, which was CD45RO-negative and positively selected for CCR7. Input material: naive CD8+ T cells from PBMCs. These receptors were taken from a man younger than 35 in good health. Some clones in this sample may be carry-over from other donors' samples.

A word on this clone: The same CDR3 arises from other DNA sequences in this sample as well. The chain links TRBV28 to TRBJ2-7; the D gene is possibly TRBD1 (5 bases). Trimming took off 6 bases at V and 1 base at J, with 10 bases between the two ends. The CDR3 is made up of 13 amino acids. Germline-derived CDR1 and CDR2 are MDHEN and SYDVKM. The CDR3 loop reads CASRGRGSYEQYF. The CDR3 DNA reads as TGTGCCAGCAGGGGGCGAGGATCCTACGAGCAGTACTTC.

This chain links TRBV18 with TRBJ1-1, with D tentatively TRBD1 (5 bases). The V and J ends lost 3 bases and 0 bases respectively, with 26 bases between them. The CDR3 is made up of 20 amino acids. Germline-derived CDR1 and CDR2 are KGHSH and LQKENI. The CDR3 coding sequence is TGTGCCAGCTCACCCTTTTTGGGGACCGGGACGGAAAACATGAACACTGAAGCTTTCTTT. Its translation is CASSPFLGTGTENMNTEAFF.

J is TRBJ2-2 and V is TRBV28; tentatively, D is TRBD2 (5 bases). V lost 3 bases and J lost 4, with 15 bases in between. Germline-derived CDR1 and CDR2 are MDHEN and SYDVKM. The CDR3 is 16 amino acids. The CDR3 region is CASSFRVSAGTGELFF. The CDR3 DNA sequence: TGTGCCAGCAGTTTTAGAGTGAGCGCGGGCACCGGGGAGCTGTTTTTT.

V and J are TRBV7-9 and TRBJ2-5, with D perhaps matching TRBD2 (6 bases). Gene TRBJ2-7 matches the end of the DNA better, so the J call may be wrong. The CDR3 covers 15 residues. Germline CDR1 SEHNR, CDR2 FQNEAQ (reference sequence). CDR3 in DNA: TGTGCCAGCACCTGGACTACCCGTACCCCCTACGAGCAGTACTTC. It specifies CASTWTTRTPYEQYF.

This clone was found a few times. Other DNA variants within this sample encode the same CDR3. The chain links TRBV5-4 to TRBJ1-1; D possibly corresponds to TRBD1 (6 bases). Germline V CDR1 and CDR2: SGHNT, YYREEE (reference sequence). The CDR3 is 13 amino acids. Trimming shortened V by 3 bases and J by 4 bases, and 10 bases separated the two germline ends. CDR3 bases: TGTGCCAGCAGCTCGGACAGAGGCACTGAAGCTTTCTTT. This encodes CASSSDRGTEAFF.

The J gene is TRBJ1-1, the V gene TRBV4-1; TRBD1 matches 8 bases. Germline CDR1 is MGHRA and CDR2 is YSYEKL. Losses at the gene ends were 4 bases for V and 4 bases for J; bases not matched to a gene: 5. The CDR3 sequence is 14 residues long. The CDR3 bases are TGCGCCAGCAGCCGAACAGGGGGTGGCACTGAAGCTTTCTTT. It translates to CASSRTGGGTEAFF.